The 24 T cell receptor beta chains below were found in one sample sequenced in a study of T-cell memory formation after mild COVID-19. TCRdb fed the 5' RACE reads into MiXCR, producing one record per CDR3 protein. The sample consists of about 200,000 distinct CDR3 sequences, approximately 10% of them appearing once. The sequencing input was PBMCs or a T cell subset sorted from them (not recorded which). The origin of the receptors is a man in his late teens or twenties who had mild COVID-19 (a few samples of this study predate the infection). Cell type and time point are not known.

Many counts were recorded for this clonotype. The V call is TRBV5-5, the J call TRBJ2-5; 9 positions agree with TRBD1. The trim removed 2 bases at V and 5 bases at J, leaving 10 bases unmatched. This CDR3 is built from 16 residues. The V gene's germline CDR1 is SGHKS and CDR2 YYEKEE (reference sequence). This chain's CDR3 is CASSLNRGHDEETQYF. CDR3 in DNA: TGTGCCAGCAGCTTAAACAGGGGGCACGATGAGGAGACCCAGTACTTC.

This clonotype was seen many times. The CDR3 loop reads CASTFQGGDTQYF. The CDR3 DNA reads TGTGCCAGCACCTTTCAGGGGGGAGATACGCAGTATTTT. The chain is built from TRBV12-3 or TRBV12-4 and TRBJ2-3; D is possibly TRBD1 (7 bases). The V and J ends lost 7 bases and 5 bases respectively, with 13 bases between them. The CDR3 length is 13 residues.

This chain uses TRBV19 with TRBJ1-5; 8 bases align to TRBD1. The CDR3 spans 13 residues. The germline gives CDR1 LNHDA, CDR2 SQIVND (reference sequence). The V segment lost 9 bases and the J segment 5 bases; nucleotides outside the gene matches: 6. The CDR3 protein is CASSRDRHQPQHF. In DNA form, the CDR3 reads TGTGCCAGCAGCCGGGACAGGCATCAGCCCCAGCATTTT.

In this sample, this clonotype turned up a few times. The CDR3 sequence is CASSFRVTQETQYF. The CDR3, as DNA: TGTGCCAGCAGTTTCAGGGTAACCCAAGAGACCCAGTACTTC. V and J are TRBV7-9 and TRBJ2-5; TRBD1 might be the D (5 bases). There are 14 residues in the CDR3. V gave up 6 bases and J gave up 1 base, with 12 bases separating them. Germline V lookup: CDR1 SEHNR, CDR2 FQNEAQ (reference sequence).

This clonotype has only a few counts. The CDR3 spells CASSKAGYNEQFF. The DNA for the CDR3 is TGTGCCAGTAGTAAAGCCGGGTACAATGAGCAGTTCTTC. The V gene is TRBV19, the J gene TRBJ2-1, with no clear D. The CDR3 spans 13 residues. The germline gives CDR1 LNHDA, CDR2 SQIVND (reference sequence). Trimming pared 4 bases from V and 4 bases from J, leaving 8 bases between.

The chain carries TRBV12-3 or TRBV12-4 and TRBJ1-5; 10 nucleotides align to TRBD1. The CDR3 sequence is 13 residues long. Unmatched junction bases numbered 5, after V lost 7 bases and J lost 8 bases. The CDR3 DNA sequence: TGTGCCAGCACACGACAGGGGGCCGAGCCCCAGCATTTT. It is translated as CASTRQGAEPQHF.

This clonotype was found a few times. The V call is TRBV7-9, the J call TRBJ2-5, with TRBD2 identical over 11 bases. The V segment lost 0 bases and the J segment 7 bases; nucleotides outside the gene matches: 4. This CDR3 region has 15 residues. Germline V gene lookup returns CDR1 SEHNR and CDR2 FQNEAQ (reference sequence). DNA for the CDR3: TGTGCCAGCAGCTTAGCTGGACTAGCGGGTGGGACCCAGTACTTC. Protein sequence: CASSLAGLAGGTQYF.

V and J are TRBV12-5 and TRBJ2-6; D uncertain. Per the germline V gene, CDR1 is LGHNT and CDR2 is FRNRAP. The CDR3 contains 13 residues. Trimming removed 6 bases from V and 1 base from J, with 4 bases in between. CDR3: CASGGSGANVLTF. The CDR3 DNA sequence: TGTGCTAGTGGGGGTTCTGGGGCCAACGTCCTGACTTTC.

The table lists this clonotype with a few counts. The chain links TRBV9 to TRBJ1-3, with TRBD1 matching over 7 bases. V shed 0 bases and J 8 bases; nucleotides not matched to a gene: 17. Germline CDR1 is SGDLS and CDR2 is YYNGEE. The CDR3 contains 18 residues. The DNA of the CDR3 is TGTGCCAGCAGCGTAGCTCTCAAGGTCGAGGGGGCGAAGGACACCATATATTTT. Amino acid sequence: CASSVALKVEGAKDTIYF.

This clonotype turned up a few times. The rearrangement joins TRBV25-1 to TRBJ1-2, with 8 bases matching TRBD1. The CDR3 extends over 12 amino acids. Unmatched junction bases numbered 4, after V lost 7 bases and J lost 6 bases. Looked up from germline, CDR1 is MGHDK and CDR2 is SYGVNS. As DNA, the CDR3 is TGTGCCAGCATGGACAGGGTAGATGGCTACACCTTC. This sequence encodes CASMDRVDGYTF.

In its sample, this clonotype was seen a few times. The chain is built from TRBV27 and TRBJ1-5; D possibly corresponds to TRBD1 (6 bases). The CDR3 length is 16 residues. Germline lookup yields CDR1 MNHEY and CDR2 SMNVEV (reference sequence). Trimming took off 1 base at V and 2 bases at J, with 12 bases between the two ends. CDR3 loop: CASSLLGARGNQPQHF. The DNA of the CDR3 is TGTGCCAGCAGTTTATTGGGGGCGCGGGGCAATCAGCCCCAGCATTTT.

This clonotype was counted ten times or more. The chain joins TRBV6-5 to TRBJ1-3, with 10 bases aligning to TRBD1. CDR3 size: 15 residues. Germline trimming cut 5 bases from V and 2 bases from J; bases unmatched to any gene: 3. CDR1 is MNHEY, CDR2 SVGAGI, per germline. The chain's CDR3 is CASSPGQGAGNTIYF. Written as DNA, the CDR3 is TGTGCCAGCAGTCCAGGACAGGGGGCTGGAAACACCATATATTTT.

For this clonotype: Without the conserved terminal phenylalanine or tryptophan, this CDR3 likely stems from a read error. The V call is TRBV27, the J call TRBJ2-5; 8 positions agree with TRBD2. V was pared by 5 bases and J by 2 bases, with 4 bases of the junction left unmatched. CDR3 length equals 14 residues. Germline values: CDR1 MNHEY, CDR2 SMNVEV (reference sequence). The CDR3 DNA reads TGTGCCAGCAGTCGGGCTAGCGGGCAAGAGACCCAGTACTTA. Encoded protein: CASSRASGQETQYL.

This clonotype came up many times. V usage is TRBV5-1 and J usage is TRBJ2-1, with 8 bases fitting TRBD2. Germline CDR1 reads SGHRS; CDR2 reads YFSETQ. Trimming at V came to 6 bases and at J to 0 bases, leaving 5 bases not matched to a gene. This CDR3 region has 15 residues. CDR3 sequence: CASNGRGDSYNEQFF. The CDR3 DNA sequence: TGCGCCAGCAACGGGCGGGGGGACTCCTACAATGAGCAGTTCTTC.

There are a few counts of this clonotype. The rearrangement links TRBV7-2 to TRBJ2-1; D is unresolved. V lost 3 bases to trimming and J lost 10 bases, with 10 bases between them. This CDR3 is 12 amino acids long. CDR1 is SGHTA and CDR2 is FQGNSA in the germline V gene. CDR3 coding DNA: TGTGCCAGCAGCTTTTTAGCACTCGAGCAGTTCTTC. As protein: CASSFLALEQFF.

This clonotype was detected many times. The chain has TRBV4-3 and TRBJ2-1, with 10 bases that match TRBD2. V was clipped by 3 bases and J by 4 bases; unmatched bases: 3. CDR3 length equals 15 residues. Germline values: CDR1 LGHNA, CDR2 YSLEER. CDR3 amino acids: CASSQLAGEYNEQFF. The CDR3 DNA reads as TGCGCCAGCAGCCAGCTAGCGGGGGAATACAATGAGCAGTTCTTC.

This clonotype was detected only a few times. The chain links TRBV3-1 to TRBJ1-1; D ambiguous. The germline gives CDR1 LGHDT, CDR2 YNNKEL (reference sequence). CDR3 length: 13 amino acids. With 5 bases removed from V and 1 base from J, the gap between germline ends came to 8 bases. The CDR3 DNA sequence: TGTGCCAGCAGCGCGAGAGAGAACACTGAAGCTTTCTTT. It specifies CASSARENTEAFF.

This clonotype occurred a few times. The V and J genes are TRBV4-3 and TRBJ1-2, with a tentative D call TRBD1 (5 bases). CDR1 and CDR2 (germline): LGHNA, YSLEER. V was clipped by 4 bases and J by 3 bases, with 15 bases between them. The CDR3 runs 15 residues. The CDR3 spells CASSRQTGGYYGYTF. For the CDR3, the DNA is TGCGCCAGCAGCCGCCAGACTGGGGGGTACTATGGCTACACCTTC.

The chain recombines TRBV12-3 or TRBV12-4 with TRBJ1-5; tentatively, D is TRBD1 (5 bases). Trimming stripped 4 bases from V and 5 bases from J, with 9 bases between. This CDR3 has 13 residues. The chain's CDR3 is CASSWTIDQPQHF. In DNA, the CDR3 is TGTGCCAGCAGTTGGACAATTGATCAGCCCCAGCATTTT.

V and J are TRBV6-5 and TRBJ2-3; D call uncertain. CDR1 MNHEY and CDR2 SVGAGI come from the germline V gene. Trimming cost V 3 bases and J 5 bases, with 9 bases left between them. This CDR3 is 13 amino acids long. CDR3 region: CASSYYSGDTQYF. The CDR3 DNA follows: TGTGCCAGCAGTTATTATTCAGGAGATACGCAGTATTTT.

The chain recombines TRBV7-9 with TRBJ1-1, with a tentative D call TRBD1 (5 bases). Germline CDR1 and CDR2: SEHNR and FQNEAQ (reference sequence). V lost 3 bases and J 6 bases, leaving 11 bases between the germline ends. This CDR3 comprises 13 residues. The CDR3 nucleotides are TGTGCCAGCAGCTTCACCCAGGGCGCTGAAGCTTTCTTT. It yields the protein CASSFTQGAEAFF.

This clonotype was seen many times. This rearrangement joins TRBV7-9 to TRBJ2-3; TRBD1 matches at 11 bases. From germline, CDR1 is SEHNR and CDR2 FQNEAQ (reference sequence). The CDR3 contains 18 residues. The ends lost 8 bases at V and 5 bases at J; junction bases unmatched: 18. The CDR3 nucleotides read TGTGCCAGCGTAGCGGGACAGGGGGTTCGGAGAGTCAGAGATACGCAGTATTTT. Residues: CASVAGQGVRRVRDTQYF.

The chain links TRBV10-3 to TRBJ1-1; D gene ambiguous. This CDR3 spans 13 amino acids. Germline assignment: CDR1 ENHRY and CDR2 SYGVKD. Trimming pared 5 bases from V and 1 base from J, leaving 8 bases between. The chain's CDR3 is CAISPSRNTEAFF. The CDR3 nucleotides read TGTGCCATCAGTCCTTCACGGAACACTGAAGCTTTCTTT.

The CDR3 region is CASSFYLSRQGSIGGYTF. In DNA, the CDR3 is TGTGCCAGCAGCTTCTATCTAAGCCGACAGGGGTCGATTGGGGGCTACACCTTC. The chain carries TRBV7-2 and TRBJ1-2, with 8 bases identical to TRBD1. V trimming: 3 bases; J trimming: 8 bases; junction bases outside the gene matches: 20. This CDR3 has 18 residues. Germline-derived CDR1 and CDR2 are SGHTA and FQGNSA. The variable domain in full, with the rest retrieved from reference TRBV7-2 and TRBJ1-2, is GAGVSQSPSNKVTEKGKDVELRCDPISGHTALYWYRQSLGQGLEFLIYFQGNSAPDKSGLPSDRFSAERTGGSVSTLTIQRTQQEDSAVYLCASSFYLSRQGSIGGYTFGSGTRLTVV.